The entry that follows covers one T cell receptor (beta chain) sequence. Trimming cost V 4 bases and J 0 bases; bases outside gene matches: 7. Germline CDR1 SGHDT, CDR2 YYEEEE. The CDR3 consists of 15 residues. The data were taken from a study of blood T cell repertoires in COVID-19. Turning to the study itself: Sites across the United States, Italy and Spain contributed samples from acute and convalescent COVID-19.

As originally analysed: Reference gene primer amplification gave estimated nucleated cell counts. Data came from immunoSEQ multiplex PCR; TCRdb stores just in-frame clones and leaves some out. The DNA gave D and trimming, while V, J and clone size come from that table. This table holds a few hundred thousand clones, approximately 82% found once. The receptor's source is a woman younger than 35 with acute or convalescent COVID-19. The gene calls are TRBV5-6 and TRBJ2-7; 7 bases match TRBD2. The sample taken for sequencing was peripheral blood. The chain's CDR3 is CASSQPGLPSYEQYF. Written as DNA, the CDR3 is TGTGCCAGCAGCCAGCCGGGACTACCCTCCTACGAGCAGTACTTC.